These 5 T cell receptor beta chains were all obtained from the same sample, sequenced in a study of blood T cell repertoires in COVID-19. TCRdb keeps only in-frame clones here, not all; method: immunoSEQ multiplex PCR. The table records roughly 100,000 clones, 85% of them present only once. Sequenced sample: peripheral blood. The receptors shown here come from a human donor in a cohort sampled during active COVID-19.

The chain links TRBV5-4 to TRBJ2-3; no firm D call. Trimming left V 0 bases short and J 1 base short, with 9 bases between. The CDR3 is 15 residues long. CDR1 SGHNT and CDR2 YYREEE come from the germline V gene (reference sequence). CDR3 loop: CASSLAGKGTDTQYF. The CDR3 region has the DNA TGTGCCAGCAGCTTGGCGGGTAAGGGCACAGATACGCAGTATTTT.

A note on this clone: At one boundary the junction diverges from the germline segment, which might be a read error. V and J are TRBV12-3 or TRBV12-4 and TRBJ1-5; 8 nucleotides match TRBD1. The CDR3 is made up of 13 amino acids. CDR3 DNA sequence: TGTGCCAGCAGTGCAGGGGGCAACCAGCCCCAGCATTTT. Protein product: CASSAGGNQPQHF.

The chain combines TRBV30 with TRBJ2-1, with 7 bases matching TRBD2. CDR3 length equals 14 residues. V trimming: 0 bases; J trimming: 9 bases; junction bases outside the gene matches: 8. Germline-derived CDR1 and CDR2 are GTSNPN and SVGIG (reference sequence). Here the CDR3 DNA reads TGTGCCTGGAGTGTAGCGGGACTTATACGTGAGCAGTTCTTC. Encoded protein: CAWSVAGLIREQFF.

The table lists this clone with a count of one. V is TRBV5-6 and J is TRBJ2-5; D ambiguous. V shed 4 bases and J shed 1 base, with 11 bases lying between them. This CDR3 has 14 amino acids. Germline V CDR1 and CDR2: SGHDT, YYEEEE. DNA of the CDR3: TGTGCCAGCAGCCCCCCCGCTAGCCAAGAGACCCAGTACTTC. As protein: CASSPPASQETQYF.

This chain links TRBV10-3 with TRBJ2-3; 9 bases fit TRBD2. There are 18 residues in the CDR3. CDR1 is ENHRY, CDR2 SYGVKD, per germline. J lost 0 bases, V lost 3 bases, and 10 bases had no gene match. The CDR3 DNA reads TGTGCCATCAGTGATTTAGCGGGGGAGTTACCTAGCACAGATACGCAGTATTTT. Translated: CAISDLAGELPSTDTQYF.